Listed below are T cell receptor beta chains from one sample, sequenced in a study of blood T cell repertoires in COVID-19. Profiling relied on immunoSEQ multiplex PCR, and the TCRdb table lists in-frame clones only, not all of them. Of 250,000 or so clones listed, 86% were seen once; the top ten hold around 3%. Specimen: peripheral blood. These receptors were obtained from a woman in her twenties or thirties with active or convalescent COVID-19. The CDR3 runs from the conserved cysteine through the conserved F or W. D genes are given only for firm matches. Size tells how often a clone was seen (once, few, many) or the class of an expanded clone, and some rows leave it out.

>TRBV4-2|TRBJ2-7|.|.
CASSQDQYSYEQYF
TGTGCCAGCAGCCAAGATCAGTACTCCTACGAGCAGTACTTC
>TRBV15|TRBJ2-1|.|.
CATSRDRRFGSSYNEQFF
TGTGCCACCAGCAGAGACAGGCGGTTCGGGAGCTCCTACAATGAGCAGTTCTTC
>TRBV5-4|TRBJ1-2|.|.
CAPRTDGYTF
TGTGCCCCCAGAACCGATGGCTACACCTTC
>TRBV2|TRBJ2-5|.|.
CATSSAGYQETQYF
TGTGCCACCTCAAGTGCGGGGTACCAAGAGACCCAGTACTTC
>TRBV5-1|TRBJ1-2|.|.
CASSASPGDYGYTF
TGCGCCAGCAGCGCATCCCCGGGAGACTATGGCTACACCTTC
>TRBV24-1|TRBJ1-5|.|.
CATSESGRLGNQPQHF
TGTGCCACCAGTGAGTCTGGCAGGTTGGGCAATCAGCCCCAGCATTTT
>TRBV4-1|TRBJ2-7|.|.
CASSQFFAYEQYF
TGCGCCAGCAGCCAATTCTTCGCGTACGAGCAGTACTTC
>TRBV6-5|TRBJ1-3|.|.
CASSGGGTVGNTIYF
TGTGCCAGCAGCGGGGGGGGAACTGTAGGAAACACCATATATTTT
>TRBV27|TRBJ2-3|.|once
CASSLEGLIRISTDTQYF
TGTGCCAGCAGTTTGGAGGGACTCATCAGGATTAGCACAGATACGCAGTATTTT
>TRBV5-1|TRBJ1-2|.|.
CASSLILGAFYGYTF
TGCGCCAGCAGCTTAATCCTAGGTGCCTTCTATGGCTACACCTTC
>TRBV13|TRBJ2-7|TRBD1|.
CASSRQGSYEQYF
TGTGCCAGCAGCAGACAGGGATCCTACGAGCAGTACTTC
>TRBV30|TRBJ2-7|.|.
CAWSGASDGHSEQYF
TGTGCCTGGAGTGGGGCGTCGGACGGACACAGCGAGCAGTACTTC
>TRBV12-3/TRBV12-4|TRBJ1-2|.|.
CASSPGNGYGYTF
TGTGCCAGCTCTCCAGGGAACGGGTATGGCTACACCTTC
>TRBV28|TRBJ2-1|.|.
CASSWPGHFFF
TGTGCCAGCAGTTGGCCGGGACATTTCTTCTTC
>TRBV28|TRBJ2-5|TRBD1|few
CASSLFRDRGETQYF
TGTGCCAGCAGTCTCTTCCGGGACAGGGGGGAGACCCAGTACTTC
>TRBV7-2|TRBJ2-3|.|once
CASSQKYTQYF
TGTGCCAGCAGCCAAAAATATACGCAGTATTTT
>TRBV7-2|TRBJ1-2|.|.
CASSPSGAQNYGYTF
TGTGCCAGCAGCCCAAGTGGTGCACAGAACTATGGCTACACCTTC
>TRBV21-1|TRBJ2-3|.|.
CASNKYRGRSDTQYF
TGTGCCAGCAACAAATACAGGGGGCGGTCAGATACGCAGTATTTT
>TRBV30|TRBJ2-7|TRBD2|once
CAWSEAGGLRSSYEQYF
TGTGCCTGGAGCGAAGCGGGGGGGCTGAGGAGCTCCTACGAGCAGTACTTC
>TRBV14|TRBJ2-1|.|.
CASSRDTYNEQFF
TGTGCCAGCAGCCGAGACACTTACAATGAGCAGTTCTTC
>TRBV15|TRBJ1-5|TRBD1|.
CATGDRGKTYSNQPQHF
TGTGCCACCGGGGACAGGGGAAAAACATATAGCAATCAGCCCCAGCATTTT
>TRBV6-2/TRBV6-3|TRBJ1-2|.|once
CASRRTGMGYTF
TGTGCCAGCCGCCGGACTGGGATGGGCTACACCTTC
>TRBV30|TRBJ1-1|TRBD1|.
CAWIGAGGAWTEAFF
TGTGCCTGGATTGGCGCAGGGGGCGCTTGGACTGAAGCTTTCTTT
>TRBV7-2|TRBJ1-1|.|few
CASSAQTASPGTFF
TGTGCCAGCAGCGCCCAAACAGCTTCCCCCGGCACTTTCTTT
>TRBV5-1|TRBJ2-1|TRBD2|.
CASSLVGTSGDEQFF
TGCGCCAGCAGCTTGGTAGGGACTAGCGGGGATGAGCAGTTCTTC
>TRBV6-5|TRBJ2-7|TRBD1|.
CASSYRTGVNEQYF
TGTGCCAGCAGTTACCGGACAGGGGTCAACGAGCAGTACTTC
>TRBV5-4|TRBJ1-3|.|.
CASSQPGGLSGNTIYF
TGTGCCAGCAGCCAGCCGGGAGGCCTCTCTGGAAACACCATATATTTT
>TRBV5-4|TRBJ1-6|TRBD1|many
CASSSAPGQGSSPLHF
TGTGCCAGCAGTTCCGCCCCGGGACAGGGGTCTTCACCCCTCCACTTT
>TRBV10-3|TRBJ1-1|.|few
CAISVDRGTEAFF
TGTGCCATCAGTGTGGACAGAGGCACTGAAGCTTTCTTT